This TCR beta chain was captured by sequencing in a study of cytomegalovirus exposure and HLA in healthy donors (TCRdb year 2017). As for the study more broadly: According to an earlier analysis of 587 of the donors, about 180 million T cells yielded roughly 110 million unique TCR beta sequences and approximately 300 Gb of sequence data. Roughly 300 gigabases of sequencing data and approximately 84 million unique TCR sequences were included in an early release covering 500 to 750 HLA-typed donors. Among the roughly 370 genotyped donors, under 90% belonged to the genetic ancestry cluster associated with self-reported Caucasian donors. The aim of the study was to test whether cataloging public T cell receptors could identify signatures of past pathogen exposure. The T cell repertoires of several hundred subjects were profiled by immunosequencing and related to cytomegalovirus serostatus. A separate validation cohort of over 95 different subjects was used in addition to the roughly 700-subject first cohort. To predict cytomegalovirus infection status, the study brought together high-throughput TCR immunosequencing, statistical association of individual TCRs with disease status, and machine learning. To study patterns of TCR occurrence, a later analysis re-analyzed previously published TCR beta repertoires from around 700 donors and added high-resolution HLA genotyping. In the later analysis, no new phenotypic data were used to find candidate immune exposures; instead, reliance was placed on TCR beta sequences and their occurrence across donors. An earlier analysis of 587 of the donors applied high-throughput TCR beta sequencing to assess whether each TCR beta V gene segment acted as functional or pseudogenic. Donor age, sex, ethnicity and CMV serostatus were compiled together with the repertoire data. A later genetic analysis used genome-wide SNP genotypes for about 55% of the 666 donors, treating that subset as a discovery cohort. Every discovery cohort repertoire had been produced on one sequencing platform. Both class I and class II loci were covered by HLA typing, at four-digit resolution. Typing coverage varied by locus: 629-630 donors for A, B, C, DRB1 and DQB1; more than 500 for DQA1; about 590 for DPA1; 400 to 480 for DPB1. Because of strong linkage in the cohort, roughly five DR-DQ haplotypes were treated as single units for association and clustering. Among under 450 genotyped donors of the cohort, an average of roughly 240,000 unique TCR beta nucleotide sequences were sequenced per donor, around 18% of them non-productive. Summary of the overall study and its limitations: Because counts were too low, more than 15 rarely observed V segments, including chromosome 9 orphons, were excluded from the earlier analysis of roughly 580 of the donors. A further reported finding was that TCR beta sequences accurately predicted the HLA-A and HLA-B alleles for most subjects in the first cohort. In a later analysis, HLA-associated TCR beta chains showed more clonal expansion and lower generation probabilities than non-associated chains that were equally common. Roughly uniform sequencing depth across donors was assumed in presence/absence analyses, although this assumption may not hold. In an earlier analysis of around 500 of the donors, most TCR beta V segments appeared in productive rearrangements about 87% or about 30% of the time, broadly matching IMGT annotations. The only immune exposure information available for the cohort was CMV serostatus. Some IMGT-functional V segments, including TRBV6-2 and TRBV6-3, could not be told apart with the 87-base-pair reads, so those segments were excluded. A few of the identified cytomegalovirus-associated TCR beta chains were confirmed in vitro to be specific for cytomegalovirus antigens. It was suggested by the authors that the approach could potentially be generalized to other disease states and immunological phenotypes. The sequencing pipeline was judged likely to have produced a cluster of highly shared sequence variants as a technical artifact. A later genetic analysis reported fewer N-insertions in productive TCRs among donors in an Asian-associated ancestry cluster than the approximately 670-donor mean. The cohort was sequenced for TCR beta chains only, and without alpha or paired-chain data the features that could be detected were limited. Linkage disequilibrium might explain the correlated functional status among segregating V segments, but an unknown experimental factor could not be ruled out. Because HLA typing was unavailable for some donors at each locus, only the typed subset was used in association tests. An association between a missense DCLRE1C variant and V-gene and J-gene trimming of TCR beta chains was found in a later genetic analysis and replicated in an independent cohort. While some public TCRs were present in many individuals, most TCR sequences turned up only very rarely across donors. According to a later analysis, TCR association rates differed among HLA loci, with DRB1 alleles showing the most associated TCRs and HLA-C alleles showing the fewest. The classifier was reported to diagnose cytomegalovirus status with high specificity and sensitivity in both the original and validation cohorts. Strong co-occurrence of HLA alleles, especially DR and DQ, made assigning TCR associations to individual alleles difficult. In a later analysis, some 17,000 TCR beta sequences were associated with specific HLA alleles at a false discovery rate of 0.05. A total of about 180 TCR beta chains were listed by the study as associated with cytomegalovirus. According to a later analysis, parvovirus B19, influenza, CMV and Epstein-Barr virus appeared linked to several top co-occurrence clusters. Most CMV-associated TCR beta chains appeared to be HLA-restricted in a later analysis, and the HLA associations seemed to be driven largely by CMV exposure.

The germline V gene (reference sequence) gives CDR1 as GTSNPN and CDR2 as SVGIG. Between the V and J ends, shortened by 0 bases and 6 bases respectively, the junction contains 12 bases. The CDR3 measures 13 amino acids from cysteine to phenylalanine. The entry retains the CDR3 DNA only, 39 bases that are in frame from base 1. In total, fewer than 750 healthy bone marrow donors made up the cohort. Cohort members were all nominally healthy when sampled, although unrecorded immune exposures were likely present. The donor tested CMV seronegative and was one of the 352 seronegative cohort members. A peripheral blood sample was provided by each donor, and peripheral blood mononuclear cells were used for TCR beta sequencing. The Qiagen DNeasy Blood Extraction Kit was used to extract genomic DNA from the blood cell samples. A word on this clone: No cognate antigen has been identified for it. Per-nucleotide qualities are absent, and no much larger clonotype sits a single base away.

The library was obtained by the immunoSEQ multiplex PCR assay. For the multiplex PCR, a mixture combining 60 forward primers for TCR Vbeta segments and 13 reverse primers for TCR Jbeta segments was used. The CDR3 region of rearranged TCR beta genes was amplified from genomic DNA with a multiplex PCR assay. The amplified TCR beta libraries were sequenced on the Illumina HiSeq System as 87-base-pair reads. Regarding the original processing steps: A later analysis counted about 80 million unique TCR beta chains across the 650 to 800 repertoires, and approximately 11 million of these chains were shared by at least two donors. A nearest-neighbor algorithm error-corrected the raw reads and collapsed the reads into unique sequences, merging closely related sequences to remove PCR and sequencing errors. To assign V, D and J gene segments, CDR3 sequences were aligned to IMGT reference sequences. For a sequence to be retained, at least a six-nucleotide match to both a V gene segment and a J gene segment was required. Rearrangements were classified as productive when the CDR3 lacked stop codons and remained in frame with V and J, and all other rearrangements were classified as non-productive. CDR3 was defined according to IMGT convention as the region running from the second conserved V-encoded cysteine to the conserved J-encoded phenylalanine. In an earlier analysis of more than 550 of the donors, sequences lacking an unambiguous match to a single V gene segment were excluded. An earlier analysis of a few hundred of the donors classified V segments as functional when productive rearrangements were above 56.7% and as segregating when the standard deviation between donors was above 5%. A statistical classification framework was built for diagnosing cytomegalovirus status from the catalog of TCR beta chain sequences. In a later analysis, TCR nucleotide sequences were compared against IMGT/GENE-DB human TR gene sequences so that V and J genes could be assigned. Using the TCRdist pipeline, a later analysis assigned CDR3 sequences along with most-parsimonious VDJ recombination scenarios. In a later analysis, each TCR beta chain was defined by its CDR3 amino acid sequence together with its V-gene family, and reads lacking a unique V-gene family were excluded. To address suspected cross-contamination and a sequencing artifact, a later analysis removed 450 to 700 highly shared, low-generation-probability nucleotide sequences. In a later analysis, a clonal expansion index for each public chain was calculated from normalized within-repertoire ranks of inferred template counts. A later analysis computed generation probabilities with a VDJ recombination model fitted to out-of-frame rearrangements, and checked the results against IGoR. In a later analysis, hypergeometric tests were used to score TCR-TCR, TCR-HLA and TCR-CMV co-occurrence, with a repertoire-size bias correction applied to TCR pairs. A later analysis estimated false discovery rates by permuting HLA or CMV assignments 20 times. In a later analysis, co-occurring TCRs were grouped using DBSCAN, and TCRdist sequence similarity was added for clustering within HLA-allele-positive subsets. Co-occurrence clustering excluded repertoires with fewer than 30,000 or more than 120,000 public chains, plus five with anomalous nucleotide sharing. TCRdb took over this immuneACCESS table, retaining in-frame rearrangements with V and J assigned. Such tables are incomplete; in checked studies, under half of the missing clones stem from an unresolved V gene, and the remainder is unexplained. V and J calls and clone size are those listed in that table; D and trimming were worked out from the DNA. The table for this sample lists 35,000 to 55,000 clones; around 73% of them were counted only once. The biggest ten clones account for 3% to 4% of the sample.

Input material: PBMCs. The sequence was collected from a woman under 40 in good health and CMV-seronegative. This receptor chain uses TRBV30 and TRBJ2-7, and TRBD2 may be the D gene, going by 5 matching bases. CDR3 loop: CAWSVLAYGEQYF. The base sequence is TGTGCCTGGAGTGTGCTAGCCTACGGCGAGCAGTACTTC.